The following is a T cell receptor beta chain sequence with its context. What it binds is not known. The treatment was: roughly 11-day PBMC culture with coronavirus spike peptide pools or control peptides (ViraFEST assay). The data originate from a study of vaccination and CD4 T cells after COVID-19. This CDR3 region has 12 residues. The V gene lost 3 bases and the J gene lost 4 bases, with 7 bases spanning the gap. Germline CDR1 MNHNS, CDR2 SASEGT. The assay that was used to sequence DNA from cultured CD4+ T cells was the Oncomine TCR Beta short-read assay. Using its own MiXCR run on the PCR reads, TCRdb lists one record per CDR3 protein. The sample records roughly 14,000 distinct CDR3 sequences, approximately 45% being singletons.

The chain joins TRBV6-1 to TRBJ2-7, with D perhaps TRBD2 (6 bases). Source material: cultured CD4+ T cells from blood. The sequence came from a human donor with COVID-19. The CDR3 reads CASSEGGYEQYF. In nucleotides, the CDR3 is TGTGCCAGCAGTGAGGGGGGTTACGAGCAGTACTTC.